This record concerns one T cell receptor (beta chain) sequence. Per germline, CDR1 MNHEY and CDR2 SMNVEV (reference sequence). Unmatched junction bases numbered 12, after V lost 6 bases and J lost 4 bases. The CDR3 is 18 residues long. This record belongs to a study of shared clonotypes between healthy human individuals. Cells designated naive CD8 were CD45RO-negative and were positively selected for CCR7, with terminally differentiated effector memory CD45RA+ cells excluded. Methods used by the authors: Junction-only sequences without quality scores were provided by ImmunoSEQ, so filtering was different. TCRdb's table, derived via immunoSEQ multiplex PCR, lists solely in-frame clones and lacks some. The V and J calls and clone size are taken from that table; D and trimming were inferred from the DNA. The profile shows around 700,000 clones, around 90% of them singletons.

This chain connects TRBV27 to TRBJ2-1, with TRBD2 matching over 13 bases. The sample taken for sequencing was naive CD8+ T cells sorted from blood. This clonotype was sampled from a man aged 30-40 years in good health. The CDR3 region is CASSPPGTSGTFYNEQFF. In nucleotides, the CDR3 is TGTGCCAGCAGCCCCCCCGGGACTAGCGGGACATTTTACAATGAGCAGTTCTTC.